Below are 8 T cell receptor beta chains sequenced from a single sample in a study of shared clonotypes between healthy human individuals. Profiling relied on immunoSEQ multiplex PCR, and the TCRdb table lists in-frame clones only, not all of them. The sample includes about 1 million clones, approximately 80% of them seen just once. Sequencing was done on a sample of memory CD4+ T cells from PBMCs. Subset noted: CD45RA-negative fraction. The receptors originated from a man aged 18 to 29 in good health. Some clones in this sample may be carry-over from other donors' samples.

The chain combines TRBV5-4 with TRBJ1-2, with 11 bases identical to TRBD1. In germline, CDR1 is SGHNT, CDR2 YYREEE (reference sequence). This CDR3 has 15 residues. Trimming cost V 3 bases and J 3 bases; bases outside gene matches: 4. The CDR3 spells CASSYPGQGDYGYTF. The DNA of the CDR3 is TGTGCCAGCAGCTACCCGGGACAGGGGGACTATGGCTACACCTTC. The full variable domain, completed using reference TRBV5-4 and TRBJ1-2, is ETGVTQSPTHLIKTRGQQVTLRCSSQSGHNTVSWYQQALGQGPQFIFQYYREEENGRGNFPPRFSGLQFPNYSSELNVNALELDDSALYLCASSYPGQGDYGYTFGSGTRLTVV.

This clone has just a few counts. The chain combines TRBV5-6 with TRBJ2-5; D gene unclear. V lost 5 bases, J lost 3 bases, and 8 bases lay in between. This CDR3 is 12 amino acids long. Germline loops: CDR1 SGHDT, CDR2 YYEEEE. The CDR3 region is CASSRTEETQYF. CDR3 coding DNA: TGTGCCAGCAGTCGCACAGAAGAGACCCAGTACTTC.

This clone appeared once. The chain employs TRBV7-2 and TRBJ2-3, with TRBD1 identical over 8 bases. The CDR3 loop spans 14 amino acids. Per germline, CDR1 SGHTA and CDR2 FQGNSA. The trim removed 7 bases at V and 6 bases at J, leaving 9 bases unmatched. The DNA for the CDR3 is TGTGCCAGCAAGTTTCAGAGGACAGGGGATACGCAGTATTTT. Its translation is CASKFQRTGDTQYF.

This chain uses TRBV27 with TRBJ1-1; TRBD1 agrees at 7 bases. The CDR3 extends over 14 amino acids. Germline trimming cut 4 bases from V and 5 bases from J; bases unmatched to any gene: 7. Germline CDR1 reads MNHEY; CDR2 reads SMNVEV (reference sequence). The CDR3: CASSSQGLGTEAFF. CDR3 DNA sequence: TGTGCCAGCAGTTCACAGGGGCTCGGGACTGAAGCTTTCTTT.

This clone appeared a few times. The rearrangement joins TRBV27 to TRBJ2-2, with D perhaps matching TRBD1 (6 bases). The CDR3 loop spans 16 amino acids. V lost 1 base, J lost 4 bases, and 13 bases lay in between. Germline assignment: CDR1 MNHEY and CDR2 SMNVEV (reference sequence). The CDR3 region has the DNA TGTGCCAGCAGTTTATACGCAGGGGTGGGCACCGGGGAGCTGTTTTTT. Protein: CASSLYAGVGTGELFF.

The V gene is TRBV27, the J gene TRBJ2-3; D call uncertain. Trimming took 4 bases from V and 3 from J, leaving 14 bases between them. This CDR3 is built from 15 residues. Germline V gene sequence: CDR1 MNHEY, CDR2 SMNVEV (reference sequence). The CDR3 here is CASSSPPTGTDTQYF. The CDR3 nucleotides are TGTGCCAGCAGTTCTCCCCCTACCGGGACAGATACGCAGTATTTT.

V is TRBV4-1 and J is TRBJ2-1; 13 nucleotides align to TRBD2. CDR1 MGHRA and CDR2 YSYEKL come from the germline V gene. The V and J ends lost 4 bases and 7 bases, in that order; junction bases with no gene match: 1. The CDR3 is 14 amino acids. As DNA, the CDR3 is TGCGCCAGCAGCCCGGGACTAGCGGGGAATGAGCAGTTCTTC. Encoded protein: CASSPGLAGNEQFF.

The chain employs TRBV4-2 and TRBJ2-1; D is possibly TRBD1 or TRBD2 (5 bases each). V shed 3 bases and J shed 10 bases, with 16 bases lying between them. This CDR3 is 14 amino acids long. CDR1 is LGHNA, CDR2 YNFKEQ, per germline. In DNA form, the CDR3 reads TGTGCCAGCAGCCAGGGGCCGGGGACGTTCGAGCAGTTCTTC. It codes for CASSQGPGTFEQFF.